This passage covers 23 T cell receptor beta chains from one sample sequenced in a study of blood T cell repertoires in COVID-19. The protocol was immunoSEQ multiplex PCR, while the TCRdb copy is restricted to in-frame clones and leaves out a portion. The sample comprises around 180,000 clones, less than 85% of which are singletons, and roughly 6.3% rests with the top ten. The sample consisted of peripheral blood. The receptors were sampled from a human donor in a cohort sampled during active COVID-19.

This clone has a single count. CDR3 region: CASKDPLAGPQETQYF. The CDR3 DNA sequence: TGTGCCAGCAAGGACCCCCTAGCGGGGCCACAAGAGACCCAGTACTTC. The chain combines TRBV3-1 (or the pseudogene TRBV3-2) with TRBJ2-5; 9 bases align to TRBD2. From germline, CDR1 is LGHDT and CDR2 YNNKEL (reference sequence). This CDR3 has 16 residues. Trimming took 7 bases from V and 2 from J; bases not matched to a gene: 11.

The chain combines TRBV11-1 with TRBJ1-1, with a weak D call TRBD1 (5 bases). Germline CDR1 SGHAT, CDR2 FQDESV (reference sequence). V lost 1 base and J 0 bases, leaving 6 bases between the germline ends. The CDR3 is made up of 14 amino acids. The CDR3, as DNA: TGTGCCAGCAGCTTAGAACAGGTGAACACTGAAGCTTTCTTT. This encodes CASSLEQVNTEAFF.

This clone occurred once. V usage is TRBV10-3 and J usage is TRBJ1-2, with 11 bases that match TRBD1. Germline assignment: CDR1 ENHRY and CDR2 SYGVKD. V was pared by 3 bases and J by 5 bases, with 17 bases of the junction left unmatched. The CDR3 is made up of 19 amino acids. This CDR3 is CAISEPSEDRGPRGYGYTF. In DNA, the CDR3 is TGTGCCATCAGTGAACCGTCCGAGGACAGGGGGCCGAGAGGGTATGGCTACACCTTC.

The chain links TRBV3-1 (or the pseudogene TRBV3-2) to TRBJ2-7; a possible D gene is TRBD2 (6 bases). Trimming took 1 base from V and 2 from J, leaving 12 bases between them. CDR1 is LGHDT and CDR2 is YNNKEL in the germline V gene (reference sequence). The CDR3 consists of 15 residues. In nucleotides, the CDR3 is TGTGCCAGCAGCCAAGTTGGGGGGAGTACCTACGAGCAGTACTTC. This translates into CASSQVGGSTYEQYF.

This rearrangement joins TRBV27 to TRBJ1-5, with 8 bases fitting TRBD1. This CDR3 contains 14 residues. V was clipped by 4 bases and J by 7 bases; unmatched bases: 6. Germline CDR1 reads MNHEY; CDR2 reads SMNVEV (reference sequence). The CDR3 reads CASSWVPGGQPQHF. DNA for the CDR3: TGTGCCAGCAGTTGGGTGCCAGGGGGCCAGCCCCAGCATTTT.

The rearrangement links TRBV25-1 to TRBJ2-7; a possible D gene is TRBD2 (6 bases). The V end lost 4 bases, the J end lost 4 bases, and 11 bases lay between the germline ends. The V gene's germline CDR1 is MGHDK and CDR2 SYGVNS. This CDR3 contains 13 residues. The CDR3 spells CASSGQEGYEQYF. CDR3 nucleotide sequence: TGTGCCAGCAGTGGGCAGGAGGGATACGAGCAGTACTTC.

V gene TRBV19 combines with J gene TRBJ1-5, with 7 nucleotides matching TRBD1. With 8 bases clipped from V and 3 bases from J, the junction kept 13 bases outside the gene matches. This CDR3 region has 16 residues. CDR1 is LNHDA, CDR2 SQIVND, per germline (reference sequence). The CDR3 here is CASAPSAGGYNQPQHF. The CDR3 DNA reads as TGTGCCAGTGCACCAAGTGCAGGGGGATACAATCAGCCCCAGCATTTT.

The gene calls are TRBV5-8 and TRBJ1-5; the D gene is possibly TRBD1 (5 bases). Germline V lookup: CDR1 SGHTS, CDR2 YDEGEE. The V and J ends lost 2 bases and 4 bases respectively, with 13 bases between them. The CDR3 sequence is 15 residues long. Here the CDR3 DNA reads TGTGCCAGCAGCTTTTATTCACAGGCGAATCAGCCCCAGCATTTT. Translation: CASSFYSQANQPQHF.

The CDR3, as DNA: TGTGCCAGTACTCACCCCGGCAGGGTGGGTGGCTACACCTTC. It specifies CASTHPGRVGGYTF. The gene calls are TRBV19 and TRBJ1-2; tentatively, D is TRBD1 (5 bases). Looked up from germline, CDR1 is LNHDA and CDR2 is SQIVND (reference sequence). Trimming took 7 bases from V and 7 from J, leaving 19 bases between them. This CDR3 spans 14 amino acids.

V gene TRBV3-1 (or the pseudogene TRBV3-2) combines with J gene TRBJ2-7, with TRBD2 matching over 7 bases. J lost 0 bases, V lost 1 base, and 0 bases had no gene match. CDR1 is LGHDT and CDR2 is YNNKEL in the germline V gene (reference sequence). This CDR3 has 14 residues. CDR3 protein: CASSQAGGSYEQYF. As DNA, the CDR3 is TGTGCCAGCAGCCAAGCGGGGGGCTCCTACGAGCAGTACTTC.

This chain joins TRBV25-1 and TRBJ2-2; 9 nucleotides align to TRBD1. CDR1 MGHDK and CDR2 SYGVNS come from the germline V gene. This CDR3 region has 16 residues. V shed 5 bases and J 5 bases; nucleotides not matched to a gene: 9. CDR3 amino acids: CASSNPWTGETGELFF. The CDR3 coding sequence is TGTGCCAGCAGTAACCCCTGGACAGGGGAGACCGGGGAGCTGTTTTTT.

V gene TRBV6-1 combines with J gene TRBJ1-4; a possible D gene is TRBD1 (6 bases). Trimming pared 3 bases from V and 0 bases from J, leaving 11 bases between. CDR3 length: 16 amino acids. Germline CDR1 is MNHNS and CDR2 is SASEGT. CDR3 sequence: CASSDIGQPTNEKLFF. Here the CDR3 DNA reads TGTGCCAGCAGTGACATAGGACAGCCAACTAATGAAAAACTGTTTTTT.

The rearrangement links TRBV7-2 to TRBJ1-2; D is perhaps TRBD1 (5 bases). The CDR3 is 13 residues long. V lost 5 bases and J lost 3, with 10 bases in between. The V gene's germline CDR1 is SGHTA and CDR2 FQGNSA. The CDR3 DNA follows: TGTGCCAGCAGCCCAGACAGTTACTATGGCTACACCTTC. Residues: CASSPDSYYGYTF.

This chain uses TRBV30 with TRBJ1-4, with no clear D. Trimming shortened V by 0 bases and J by 8 bases, and 7 bases separated the two germline ends. The CDR3 is made up of 12 amino acids. Germline V lookup: CDR1 GTSNPN, CDR2 SVGIG (reference sequence). The CDR3 nucleotides read TGTGCCTGGAGTGTCAGCGGGGAAAAACTGTTTTTT. Its protein product is CAWSVSGEKLFF.

The rearrangement uses TRBV9 and TRBJ2-1, with 7 bases identical to TRBD1. Germline V lookup: CDR1 SGDLS, CDR2 YYNGEE. With V trimmed by 7 bases and J by 8 bases, 12 bases remained unmatched. The CDR3 sequence is 14 residues long. Here the CDR3 reads CASSGTVSLDEQFF. The CDR3 nucleotides read TGTGCCAGCTCCGGGACAGTTTCACTGGATGAGCAGTTCTTC.

The rearrangement joins TRBV19 to TRBJ1-2; no clear D gene. Germline-derived CDR1 and CDR2 are LNHDA and SQIVND (reference sequence). The CDR3 has 13 residues. Trimming took off 3 bases at V and 9 bases at J, with 14 bases between the two ends. The CDR3 sequence: CASSMKEPLSYTF. The CDR3 DNA reads TGTGCCAGTAGTATGAAGGAGCCCTTGAGCTACACCTTC.

This clone was counted between two and nine times. The chain couples TRBV6-5 to TRBJ1-1; D perhaps matches TRBD1 (6 bases). Trimming pared 5 bases from V and 1 base from J, leaving 14 bases between. Per germline, CDR1 MNHEY and CDR2 SVGAGI. This CDR3 is 15 amino acids long. In DNA, the CDR3 is TGTGCCAGCAGTCCCTCCGGACAGCAGAACACTGAAGCTTTCTTT. This translates into CASSPSGQQNTEAFF.

The J gene is TRBJ1-6, the V gene TRBV10-3; TRBD1 matches at 8 bases. This CDR3 is built from 16 residues. J was trimmed by 10 bases and V by 2 bases; bases with no gene match: 10. The germline V gene encodes CDR1 ENHRY and CDR2 SYGVKD. CDR3 residues: CAISEVPDRVRSPLHF. CDR3 nucleotide sequence: TGTGCCATCAGTGAGGTCCCGGACAGGGTAAGATCACCCCTCCACTTT.

The chain links TRBV9 to TRBJ2-2, with D unresolved. Germline V gives CDR1 SGDLS, CDR2 YYNGEE. The ends were cut back, 4 bases at V and 1 base at J, with 8 bases in the middle. This CDR3 spans 14 amino acids. The CDR3: CASSPPVNTGELFF. CDR3 nucleotides: TGTGCCAGCAGCCCTCCGGTGAACACCGGGGAGCTGTTTTTT.

The gene calls are TRBV6-5 and TRBJ2-2; 11 bases match TRBD2. Trimming cost V 6 bases and J 5 bases; bases outside gene matches: 2. Germline V gives CDR1 MNHEY, CDR2 SVGAGI. CDR3 length equals 14 residues. The DNA of the CDR3 is TGTGCCAGCAGAACTAGCGGGGGAACCGGGGAGCTGTTTTTT. Its protein product is CASRTSGGTGELFF.

The chain employs TRBV7-2 and TRBJ2-7; 7 bases match TRBD2. Germline V gene data show CDR1 as SGHTA and CDR2 as FQGNSA. The CDR3 extends over 15 amino acids. J lost 2 bases, V lost 1 base, and 5 bases had no gene match. The CDR3 loop is CASSLVPSGPYEQYF. CDR3 nucleotides: TGTGCCAGCAGCTTAGTACCTAGCGGCCCCTACGAGCAGTACTTC.

J is TRBJ2-7 and V is TRBV7-8, with D possibly TRBD1 on 5 matching bases. Germline CDR1 is SGHVS and CDR2 is FQNEAQ. CDR3 length: 13 amino acids. V lost 5 bases, J lost 6 bases, and 14 bases lay in between. CDR3 sequence reads: CASSAPGSPEQYF. DNA of the CDR3: TGTGCCAGCAGCGCTCCAGGGTCCCCCGAGCAGTACTTC.

The chain uses TRBV6-5 and TRBJ1-1, with 7 positions matching TRBD1. V was clipped by 4 bases and J by 6 bases; unmatched bases: 8. Germline-derived CDR1 and CDR2 are MNHEY and SVGAGI. The CDR3 has 14 amino acids. CDR3 sequence (DNA): TGTGCCAGCAGTTCACCCGGGACAGACCCTGAAGCTTTCTTT. It yields the protein CASSSPGTDPEAFF.